The 13 T cell receptor beta chains listed next were all sequenced from one sample in a study of post-analysis software for immune sequencing data. Whole-study results and caveats: TRBV5-6, TRBV5-1 and TRBV20-1 belonged to a set of a handful of TRBV segments that were more frequent in patients than controls.

Antigens of these TCRs are unknown. Unique molecular identifiers had been added to the TCR beta cDNA libraries. TCRdb passed the PCR reads through MiXCR, listing each CDR3 protein once. The sample holds approximately 660,000 distinct CDR3 sequences, approximately 59% seen once. The specimen was blood. All receptors come from a girl aged 2 to 10 with multiple sclerosis.

The rearrangement joins TRBV6-5 to TRBJ2-6, with D unclear. The CDR3 is 15 residues long. The germline CDR1 and CDR2 sequences are MNHEY and SVGAGI. V lost 2 bases and J lost 0, with 5 bases in between. As DNA, the CDR3 is TGTGCCAGCAGTTACCTGAGCTCTGGGGCCAACGTCCTGACTTTC. Translated, it gives CASSYLSSGANVLTF.

V usage is TRBV10-3 and J usage is TRBJ1-5, with a possible D match to TRBD1 (6 bases). This CDR3 region has 14 residues. The V and J ends lost 10 bases and 2 bases respectively, with 15 bases between them. Germline CDR1 is ENHRY and CDR2 is SYGVKD. DNA of the CDR3: TGTGCCACTAACAGGGATATCGGCAATCAGCCCCAGCATTTT. It encodes CATNRDIGNQPQHF.

V gene TRBV7-2 combines with J gene TRBJ2-5; perhaps TRBD1 as D (5 bases). The CDR3 sequence is 16 residues long. Germline V lookup: CDR1 SGHTA, CDR2 FQGNSA. V shed 1 base and J shed 2 bases, with 14 bases lying between them. The CDR3 here is CASSLDLGRGQETQYF. The CDR3 DNA reads TGTGCCAGCAGCTTAGACCTGGGAAGGGGACAAGAGACCCAGTACTTC.

This clonotype showed up just a few times. V and J are TRBV12-3 or TRBV12-4 and TRBJ1-5; 7 bases align to TRBD1. V shed 5 bases, J shed 3 bases, and the junction held 7 bases outside the gene matches. The CDR3 extends over 15 amino acids. The CDR3 nucleotides read TGTGCCAGCAGTCCCGGCGACAGGGTCAATCAGCCCCAGCATTTT. It translates to CASSPGDRVNQPQHF.

This sequence joins TRBV20-1 and TRBJ2-7; D is possibly TRBD1 (6 bases). The length of the CDR3 is 15 residues. V was trimmed by 6 bases and J by 1 base, leaving 19 bases between them. CDR1 is DFQATT and CDR2 is SNEGSKA in the germline V gene (reference sequence). In DNA form, the CDR3 reads TGCAGTGCAGGAATCACAGGGTTAGGGTCCTACGAGCAGTACTTC. Protein sequence: CSAGITGLGSYEQYF.

This clonotype appeared a single time. The chain uses TRBV10-3 and TRBJ2-3; 14 nucleotides align to TRBD2. V shed 10 bases and J 4 bases; nucleotides not matched to a gene: 7. CDR1 is ENHRY, CDR2 SYGVKD, per germline. The CDR3 consists of 15 residues. The CDR3 protein is CATRGLAGEADTQYF. The CDR3 DNA reads TGTGCCACCAGGGGACTAGCGGGAGAGGCAGATACGCAGTATTTT.

The rearrangement uses TRBV13 and TRBJ1-3; tentatively, D is TRBD1 (6 bases). Trimming removed 4 bases at V and 0 bases at J, with 13 bases between. The CDR3 consists of 16 residues. Germline values: CDR1 PRHDT, CDR2 FYEKMQ (reference sequence). The CDR3 spells CASSSRQAGSGNTIYF. Written as DNA, the CDR3 is TGTGCCAGCAGCTCACGACAGGCCGGCTCTGGAAACACCATATATTTT. The complete variable domain, with remaining parts taken from reference TRBV13 and TRBJ1-3, reads AAGVIQSPRHLIKEKRETATLKCYPIPRHDTVYWYQQGPGQDPQFLISFYEKMQSDKGSIPDRFSAQQFSDYHSELNMSSLELGDSALYFCASSSRQAGSGNTIYFGEGSWLTVV.

The rearrangement uses TRBV30 and TRBJ2-1; D call uncertain. The germline V and J ends were trimmed by 7 bases and 0 bases, with 7 bases remaining between them. CDR1 and CDR2 (germline): GTSNPN, SVGIG (reference sequence). CDR3 size: 12 residues. The CDR3 DNA reads as TGTGCCTTGGGCAGCTCCTACAATGAGCAGTTCTTC. Translation: CALGSSYNEQFF.

This clonotype was seen more than once but under ten times. The genes are TRBV5-5 and TRBJ2-7; 11 nucleotides agree with TRBD2. V shed 0 bases, J shed 7 bases, and the junction held 9 bases outside the gene matches. From germline, CDR1 is SGHKS and CDR2 YYEKEE (reference sequence). The CDR3 is 16 amino acids. CDR3 nucleotides: TGTGCCAGCAGCTTGGGTCTAGCGGGAGGCACCATGGAGCAGTACTTC. Translated, it gives CASSLGLAGGTMEQYF.

This clonotype has only a few counts. The germline gene is not matched at one end of the junction; a read error may be the cause. V is TRBV12-3 or TRBV12-4 and J is TRBJ2-4, with D perhaps matching TRBD1 (6 bases). CDR3 length: 16 amino acids. CDR3 nucleotide sequence: TGTGCTAGCAGTCCGCCGCTCACAGGGGCCAAAAACATTCAGTACTTC. Amino acid sequence: CASSPPLTGAKNIQYF.

The CDR3 here is CASSQVYTGTGTRTYEQYF. The CDR3 nucleotides read TGCGCCAGCAGCCAGGTATACACCGGGACAGGGACCCGAACCTACGAGCAGTACTTC. The chain joins TRBV4-1 to TRBJ2-7; 9 nucleotides line up with TRBD1. The V segment lost 3 bases and the J segment 2 bases; nucleotides outside the gene matches: 17. Per germline, CDR1 MGHRA and CDR2 YSYEKL. There are 19 residues in the CDR3.

This clonotype was observed a handful of times. J is TRBJ2-5 and V is TRBV5-5; D remains unclear. TRBJ2-7 explains the end of the DNA better; the J call may be wrong. Germline loops: CDR1 SGHKS, CDR2 YYEKEE (reference sequence). The CDR3 has 15 residues. The CDR3 bases are TGTGCCAGCAGCTTGGTTGAGACATTCTCCTACGAGCAGTACTTC. Residues: CASSLVETFSYEQYF.

This clonotype was detected only a few times. The rearrangement uses TRBV30 and TRBJ1-1, with unresolved D. Germline CDR1 GTSNPN, CDR2 SVGIG (reference sequence). The CDR3 consists of 12 residues. V lost 4 bases, J lost 9 bases, and 15 bases lay in between. In DNA, the CDR3 is TGTGCCTGGACCGCGTACCCCAGACAAGCTTTCTTT. This encodes CAWTAYPRQAFF.